Listed here are 28 T cell receptor beta chains from one sample, sequenced in a study of vaccination effects on CD4 cells after COVID-19. Antigen-specific CD4+ T cells were expanded (with viral peptide pools) by the ViraFEST assay ahead of sequencing. It was after roughly 11 days of culture that CD4+ T cells were isolated. Having tested negative for nucleocapsid antibodies, the vaccine recipients showed no prior SARS-CoV-2 infection. Sequenced by immunoSEQ multiplex PCR; TCRdb stores in-frame clones only, minus some. The sample has some 22,000 clones, 55% to 75% seen once. Their antigens are not known. Source: CD4+ T cells from PBMCs cultured with HCoV-OC43 spike peptides, taken before COVID-19 vaccination. The sample's subset: HCoV-OC43 spike overlapping peptide pool stimulation. The receptors here all came from a human donor who received a COVID-19 vaccine.

The chain is built from TRBV30 and TRBJ2-2, with D unclear. There are 14 residues in the CDR3. Per the germline V gene, CDR1 is GTSNPN and CDR2 is SVGIG (reference sequence). V was shortened by 7 bases and J by 4 bases, with 16 bases between the two germline ends. CDR3 DNA: TGTGCCTTACACCCCGGGTCTTCCACCGGGGAGCTGTTTTTT. This codes for CALHPGSSTGELFF.

This clone showed up just a few times. V gene TRBV5-1 combines with J gene TRBJ1-2; tentatively, D is TRBD1 (6 bases). CDR1 and CDR2 from the germline V gene are SGHRS and YFSETQ. Trimming stripped 1 base from V and 4 bases from J, with 14 bases between. The CDR3 covers 15 residues. The CDR3 here is CASSLQPQGGYGYTF. The CDR3 DNA is TGCGCCAGCAGCTTGCAACCACAGGGCGGCTATGGCTACACCTTC.

V usage is TRBV3-1 (or the pseudogene TRBV3-2) and J usage is TRBJ1-5; D not certain. V lost 5 bases, J lost 1 base, and 3 bases lay in between. The germline CDR1 and CDR2 sequences are LGHDT and YNNKEL (reference sequence). This CDR3 is 12 amino acids long. The CDR3 sequence is CASSDSNQPQHF. CDR3 bases: TGTGCCAGCAGCGACAGCAATCAGCCCCAGCATTTT.

This chain uses TRBV6-2 or TRBV6-3 with TRBJ2-2; 13 bases are shared with TRBD2. V was clipped by 5 bases and J by 7 bases; unmatched bases: 4. The CDR3 length is 15 residues. Germline V lookup: CDR1 MNHEY, CDR2 SVGEGT. CDR3 loop: CASSGLAGAGGELFF. DNA of the CDR3: TGTGCCAGCAGTGGACTAGCGGGAGCGGGCGGGGAGCTGTTTTTT.

CDR3 loop: CASSITGSGNTIYF. The CDR3 region has the DNA TGTGCCAGCAGTATAACAGGCTCTGGAAACACCATATATTTT. The V call is TRBV25-1, the J call TRBJ1-3; D may be TRBD1 (5 bases). Trimming cost V 5 bases and J 0 bases, with 8 bases left between them. The CDR3 is made up of 14 amino acids. Per germline, CDR1 MGHDK and CDR2 SYGVNS.

This clone appeared a few times. This chain connects TRBV6-6 to TRBJ1-6; D may be TRBD1 (5 bases). CDR3 size: 16 residues. Germline V gene lookup returns CDR1 MNHNY and CDR2 SVGAGI (reference sequence). V gave up 0 bases and J gave up 7 bases, with 13 bases separating them. The CDR3 DNA is TGTGCCAGCAGTTACTCAGAGGGACGGTCAAATTCACCCCTCCACTTT. Translated: CASSYSEGRSNSPLHF.

A few counts support this clone. The chain recombines TRBV27 with TRBJ1-5; D may be TRBD1 (5 bases). The CDR3 spans 14 residues. CDR1 MNHEY and CDR2 SMNVEV come from the germline V gene (reference sequence). V lost 5 bases to trimming and J lost 6 bases, with 14 bases between them. The CDR3 bases are TGTGCCAGCAGTGCCTGGGGGGGGAGTCAGCCCCAGCATTTT. Residues: CASSAWGGSQPQHF.

The rearrangement links TRBV7-8 to TRBJ1-6, with no clear D. There are 15 residues in the CDR3. Trimming removed 1 base at V and 7 bases at J, with 11 bases between. CDR1 is SGHVS and CDR2 is FQNEAQ in the germline V gene. CDR3 nucleotide sequence: TGTGCCAGCAGCTTAGGGCCTGGGATGAATTCACCCCTCCACTTT. Translated: CASSLGPGMNSPLHF.

The genes are TRBV6-5 and TRBJ2-7, with TRBD1 identical over 7 bases. V was clipped by 6 bases and J by 3 bases; unmatched bases: 11. CDR3 length equals 15 residues. Germline lookup yields CDR1 MNHEY and CDR2 SVGAGI. CDR3 residues: CASSRDSGFLYEQYF. The CDR3 coding sequence is TGTGCCAGCAGCCGGGACAGTGGGTTCCTCTACGAGCAGTACTTC.

This chain uses TRBV6-6 with TRBJ2-7; the match to TRBD1 covers 9 bases. Unmatched junction bases numbered 6, after V lost 6 bases and J lost 0 bases. Germline-derived CDR1 and CDR2 are MNHNY and SVGAGI (reference sequence). The CDR3 totals 15 residues. Here the CDR3 reads CASREQGATSYEQYF. Here the CDR3 DNA reads TGTGCCAGCAGGGAACAGGGGGCAACCTCCTACGAGCAGTACTTC.

The CDR3 here is CASTVAGAPQETQYF. Written as DNA, the CDR3 is TGTGCCAGCACGGTAGCGGGGGCACCCCAAGAGACCCAGTACTTC. The chain is built from TRBV6-4 and TRBJ2-5; 9 nucleotides match TRBD2. The germline gives CDR1 MRHNA, CDR2 SNTAGT. V lost 7 bases to trimming and J lost 1 base; unmatched junction nucleotides: 7. This CDR3 is built from 15 residues.

The gene calls are TRBV30 and TRBJ1-1; D is unclear. The CDR3 sequence is 14 residues long. Trimming left V 2 bases short and J 1 base short, with 11 bases between. Germline V gene data show CDR1 as GTSNPN and CDR2 as SVGIG (reference sequence). The CDR3 bases are TGTGCCTGGAGTCGCAACTCAGGGAACACTGAAGCTTTCTTT. It codes for CAWSRNSGNTEAFF.

This chain joins TRBV9 and TRBJ2-2; D unresolved. From germline, CDR1 is SGDLS and CDR2 YYNGEE. Trimming shortened V by 0 bases and J by 7 bases, and 7 bases separated the two germline ends. The CDR3 is 13 amino acids. The CDR3 reads CASSVEVIGELFF. Written as DNA, the CDR3 is TGTGCCAGCAGCGTAGAGGTGATCGGGGAGCTGTTTTTT.

This clone was seen a few times. The chain couples TRBV5-6 to TRBJ2-3, with 11 bases lining up with TRBD2. The CDR3 runs to 16 residues. Trimming cost V 0 bases and J 5 bases; bases outside gene matches: 5. Germline V lookup: CDR1 SGHDT, CDR2 YYEEEE. The CDR3 DNA follows: TGTGCCAGCAGCTTGGCTCTTCTAGCGGGGGGAGATACGCAGTATTTT. This sequence encodes CASSLALLAGGDTQYF.

The rearrangement joins TRBV5-1 to TRBJ2-2; 9 nucleotides match TRBD2. CDR1 is SGHRS, CDR2 YFSETQ, per germline. V lost 0 bases and J lost 5; bases outside the gene matches: 11. This CDR3 contains 18 residues. CDR3 residues: CASSLAGGGGAKTGELFF. The CDR3 DNA reads as TGCGCCAGCAGCTTGGCCGGCGGCGGGGGGGCCAAGACCGGGGAGCTGTTTTTT.

The rearrangement joins TRBV28 to TRBJ1-2; tentatively, D is TRBD1 (5 bases). The V end was cut by 3 bases, the J end by 2 bases, with 19 bases between. CDR1 is MDHEN, CDR2 SYDVKM, per germline. This CDR3 region has 17 residues. The CDR3 is CASSFSDIGGANYGYTF. The CDR3 coding sequence is TGTGCCAGCAGTTTTTCGGACATAGGCGGGGCGAACTATGGCTACACCTTC.

The chain employs TRBV2 and TRBJ1-3; D possibly corresponds to TRBD1 (5 bases). This CDR3 is 15 amino acids long. The germline V gene has CDR1 SNHLY and CDR2 FYNNEI. Trimming took 7 bases from V and 0 from J, leaving 13 bases between them. The CDR3 nucleotides read TGTGCCAGCACTACAGGAGGGGCCTCTGGAAACACCATATATTTT. It yields the protein CASTTGGASGNTIYF.

This clone appeared once. CDR3 sequence (DNA): TGTGCCAGCGCGACTAGCGGGGGGCCCACAGATACGCAGTATTTT. This gives the protein CASATSGGPTDTQYF. This sequence joins TRBV2 and TRBJ2-3; the match to TRBD2 covers 13 bases. The length of the CDR3 is 15 residues. CDR1 is SNHLY, CDR2 FYNNEI, per germline. J lost 2 bases, V lost 8 bases, and 4 bases had no gene match.

The V gene is TRBV19, the J gene TRBJ1-2; 9 nucleotides line up with TRBD1. J lost 4 bases, V lost 6 bases, and 0 bases had no gene match. CDR3 length: 12 residues. CDR1 is LNHDA and CDR2 is SQIVND in the germline V gene (reference sequence). The CDR3 DNA is TGTGCCAGTAGGACAGGGGGCTATGGCTACACCTTC. Protein: CASRTGGYGYTF.

This chain uses TRBV7-9 with TRBJ1-5; the D gene is possibly TRBD1 (5 bases). This CDR3 has 14 amino acids. Germline CDR1 and CDR2: SEHNR and FQNEAQ (reference sequence). V was trimmed by 1 base and J by 6 bases, leaving 10 bases between them. CDR3 sequence: CASSLDGGVQPQHF. The CDR3 DNA follows: TGTGCCAGCAGCTTAGACGGAGGGGTTCAGCCCCAGCATTTT.

V usage is TRBV19 and J usage is TRBJ2-2; TRBD1 is a possible D gene (6 bases). CDR1 LNHDA and CDR2 SQIVND come from the germline V gene (reference sequence). This CDR3 is built from 14 residues. V was clipped by 5 bases and J by 4 bases, with 11 bases between them. CDR3 DNA sequence: TGTGCCAGTAGTTTGGGGGCGCGCACCGGGGAGCTGTTTTTT. Translated, it gives CASSLGARTGELFF.

The rearrangement joins TRBV5-1 to TRBJ1-5; no clear D. This CDR3 comprises 14 residues. Trimming cost V 0 bases and J 0 bases, with 4 bases left between them. CDR1 is SGHRS, CDR2 YFSETQ, per germline. DNA for the CDR3: TGCGCCAGCAGCTTGGGGGGTAGCAATCAGCCCCAGCATTTT. Translated, it gives CASSLGGSNQPQHF.

This clone was seen just once. This sequence joins TRBV27 and TRBJ2-7; TRBD1 agrees at 10 bases. The J segment lost 3 bases and the V segment lost 6 bases, leaving 2 bases of the junction unmatched. This CDR3 comprises 13 residues. In germline, CDR1 is MNHEY, CDR2 SMNVEV (reference sequence). The CDR3 loop reads CASRGDRGYEQYF. The CDR3 DNA sequence: TGTGCCAGCAGGGGGGACAGGGGCTACGAGCAGTACTTC.

This chain links TRBV10-1 with TRBJ2-3, with a possible D match to TRBD1 (5 bases). This CDR3 is built from 19 residues. V was clipped by 2 bases and J by 0 bases, with 21 bases between them. CDR1 is WNHNN and CDR2 is SYGVQD in the germline V gene (reference sequence). CDR3 sequence: CASSELRTRRQISTDTQYF. CDR3 DNA: TGCGCCAGCAGTGAGCTCCGGACACGACGACAAATTAGCACAGATACGCAGTATTTT.

V is TRBV11-3 and J is TRBJ1-2; 7 nucleotides align to TRBD1. The CDR3 contains 15 residues. V lost 8 bases to trimming and J lost 0 bases; unmatched junction nucleotides: 9. From germline, CDR1 is SGHNT and CDR2 YENEEA. The chain's CDR3 is CASPQGTVANYGYTF. The DNA for the CDR3 is TGTGCCAGCCCCCAGGGGACAGTAGCTAACTATGGCTACACCTTC.

The chain employs TRBV14 and TRBJ2-2; D is tentatively TRBD1 or TRBD2 (5 bases each). The germline gives CDR1 SGHDN, CDR2 FVKESK. The length of the CDR3 is 15 residues. The V and J ends lost 1 base and 4 bases respectively, with 10 bases between them. The CDR3 DNA follows: TGTGCCAGCAGCCAAGCACCGGGGACCACCGGGGAGCTGTTTTTT. Amino acids: CASSQAPGTTGELFF. Supplemented by reference TRBV14 and TRBJ2-2, the full variable domain reads EAGVTQFPSHSVIEKGQTVTLRCDPISGHDNLYWYRRVMGKEIKFLLHFVKESKQDESGMPNNRFLAERTGGTYSTLKVQPAELEDSGVYFCASSQAPGTTGELFFGEGSRLTVL.

CDR3 amino acids: CASSYGDSTDTQYF. In DNA, the CDR3 is TGCGCCAGCAGCTACGGGGATAGCACAGATACGCAGTATTTT. This rearrangement joins TRBV5-1 to TRBJ2-3, with a possible D match to TRBD2 (5 bases). Deletions cut 3 bases from V and 0 bases from J, with 8 bases between. Germline V lookup: CDR1 SGHRS, CDR2 YFSETQ. The CDR3 sequence is 14 residues long. The whole variable domain, remainder taken from reference TRBV5-1 and TRBJ2-3, is KAGVTQTPRYLIKTRGQQVTLSCSPISGHRSVSWYQQTPGQGLQFLFEYFSETQRNKGNFPGRFSGRQFSNSRSEMNVSTLELGDSALYLCASSYGDSTDTQYFGPGTRLTVL.

This clone was counted a few times. This chain joins TRBV27 and TRBJ1-6, with 8 bases matching TRBD1. The germline gives CDR1 MNHEY, CDR2 SMNVEV (reference sequence). CDR3 length: 16 residues. With 2 bases clipped from V and 7 bases from J, the junction kept 7 bases outside the gene matches. The CDR3, as DNA: TGTGCCAGCAGTTTAGAGTGGACAGGGCCGAATTCACCCCTCCACTTT. It translates to CASSLEWTGPNSPLHF.